This TCR beta chain is from a study of blood T cell repertoires in COVID-19. Whole-study context: The United States, Italy and Spain were the sources of the acute and convalescent COVID-19 samples. In each case, the material was cDNA or gDNA derived from T cells, B-cell-depleted T cells, or PBMCs.

In the original workflow: Reference gene primer amplification in the assay estimated nucleated cell counts. The repertoire was sequenced with immunoSEQ multiplex PCR; TCRdb's copy has only in-frame clones and lacks some. That table supplies the V and J calls and clone size; D and trimming were determined from the DNA. There are approximately 97,000 clones in the sample; approximately 84% occur only once, and 9.5% to 10% lies in the top ten. This sequence was found in a man aged 40-49 years with active or convalescent COVID-19. Sequences were obtained from peripheral blood.

CDR3 sequence reads: CASSLIRRSGARPYEQYF. The CDR3 region has the DNA TGTGCCAGCAGTTTAATCCGGCGGTCAGGGGCGCGTCCCTACGAGCAGTACTTC. V and J are TRBV27 and TRBJ2-7, with a possible D match to TRBD1 (6 bases). Germline V CDR1 and CDR2: MNHEY, SMNVEV (reference sequence). This CDR3 comprises 18 residues. V shed 2 bases and J shed 2 bases, with 22 bases lying between them.